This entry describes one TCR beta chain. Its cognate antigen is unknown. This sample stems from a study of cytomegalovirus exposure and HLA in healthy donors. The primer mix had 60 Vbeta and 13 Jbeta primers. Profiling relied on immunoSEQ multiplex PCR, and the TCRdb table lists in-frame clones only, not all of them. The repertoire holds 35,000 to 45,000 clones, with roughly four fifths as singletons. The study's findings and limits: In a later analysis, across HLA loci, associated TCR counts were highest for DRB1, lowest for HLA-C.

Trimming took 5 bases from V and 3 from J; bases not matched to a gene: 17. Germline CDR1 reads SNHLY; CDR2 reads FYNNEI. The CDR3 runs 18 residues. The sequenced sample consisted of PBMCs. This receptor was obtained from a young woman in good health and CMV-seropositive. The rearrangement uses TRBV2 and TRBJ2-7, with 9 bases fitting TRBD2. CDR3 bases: TGTGCCAGCAGTTGGTCCTTTCAGACTAGCGGTACTCTCTACGAGCAGTACTTC. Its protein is CASSWSFQTSGTLYEQYF. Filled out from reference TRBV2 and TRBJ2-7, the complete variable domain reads EPEVTQTPSHQVTQMGQEVILRCVPISNHLYFYWYRQILGQKVEFLVSFYNNEISEKSEIFDDQFSVERPDGSNFTLKIRSTKLEDSAMYFCASSWSFQTSGTLYEQYFGPGTRLTVT.